These T cell receptor beta chains were read from a single sample in a study of shared clonotypes between healthy human individuals. Profiling relied on immunoSEQ multiplex PCR, and the TCRdb table lists in-frame clones only, not all of them. Among about 2.3 million clones, 85% to 95% were seen once, and the ten largest hold more than 0.35%. The sequenced sample was naive CD4+ T cells from PBMCs. Receptors originate from a man aged 18 to 30 in good health. Some clones in this sample may be carry-over from other donors' samples. The CDR3 runs from the conserved cysteine through the conserved F or W. The order of the fields is V gene, D gene, clone size, J gene, CDR3 DNA, CDR3 protein. A D gene is named only where the DNA matches it firmly. Rows give clone size only sometimes, using once, few, many, or a class for an expanded clone.

V gene: TRBV6-1; D gene: TRBD1; clone size: -; J gene: TRBJ1-2; CDR3 DNA: TGTGCCAGCAGTGAAGCGAGGGGGCCGCCGTTTCGCTACACCTTC; CDR3 protein: CASSEARGPPFRYTF
V gene: TRBV7-9; D gene: TRBD1; clone size: -; J gene: TRBJ2-5; CDR3 DNA: TGTGCCAGCAGGAACCGACAGGGTATTCAAGAGACCCAGTACTTC; CDR3 protein: CASRNRQGIQETQYF
V gene: TRBV7-6; D gene: TRBD1; clone size: -; J gene: TRBJ1-2; CDR3 DNA: TGTGCCAGCAGCTTAGTGGACAGGGGGCGTATATTGGACTATGGCTACACCTTC; CDR3 protein: CASSLVDRGRILDYGYTF
V gene: TRBV28; D gene: -; clone size: -; J gene: TRBJ1-3; CDR3 DNA: TGTGCCAGCACTGGAGGAAACACCATATATTTT; CDR3 protein: CASTGGNTIYF
V gene: TRBV2; D gene: -; clone size: -; J gene: TRBJ2-2; CDR3 DNA: TGTGCCAGCACCGACAGGAGGCAGAACACCGGGGAGCTGTTTTTT; CDR3 protein: CASTDRRQNTGELFF
V gene: TRBV5-1; D gene: TRBD2; clone size: -; J gene: TRBJ2-7; CDR3 DNA: TGCGCCAGCAGCAGGATAGCGGGAGGGCCTTACGAGCAGTACTTC; CDR3 protein: CASSRIAGGPYEQYF
V gene: TRBV5-1; D gene: -; clone size: -; J gene: TRBJ2-1; CDR3 DNA: TGCGCCAGCAGCTTGGGGGGGCTAGCCTGGTTCTTC; CDR3 protein: CASSLGGLAWFF
V gene: TRBV30; D gene: -; clone size: -; J gene: TRBJ2-3; CDR3 DNA: TGTGCCTGGAGTGTGGGCACCAGCACAGATACGCAGTATTTT; CDR3 protein: CAWSVGTSTDTQYF
V gene: TRBV11-2; D gene: -; clone size: -; J gene: TRBJ2-7; CDR3 DNA: TGTGCCAGCAGCGAGGGACTTAGCTCCTACGAGCAGTACTTC; CDR3 protein: CASSEGLSSYEQYF
V gene: TRBV4-1; D gene: -; clone size: once; J gene: TRBJ2-7; CDR3 DNA: TGCGCCAGCAGCCATGGGACGGCGTCTCTAGTCGAGCAGTACTTC; CDR3 protein: CASSHGTASLVEQYF